Listed below are T cell receptor beta chains from one sample, sequenced in a study of T cells in Graves' hyperthyroidism and ophthalmopathy. One entry per CDR3 protein, called by TCRdb with MiXCR from the multiplex PCR reads. The repertoire holds about 330,000 distinct CDR3 sequences, with approximately 15% as singletons. Sequencing was carried out using blood. The receptors originated from a woman in her thirties or forties with Graves' ophthalmopathy. Both conserved end residues are part of each CDR3. D genes are given only for firm matches. The size field is filled for only some rows; it gives once, few, many or a size class.

V gene: TRBV11-1
J gene: TRBJ2-1
D gene: .
clone size: .
CDR3 DNA: TGTGCCAGCAGCTCCCCGGCAGGGGAGGCACCTGAGCAGTTCTTC
CDR3 protein: CASSSPAGEAPEQFF

V gene: TRBV3-1
J gene: TRBJ2-7
D gene: .
clone size: .
CDR3 DNA: TGTGCCAGCAGCCTAGGACGGGAGTCGTACGAGCAGTACTTC
CDR3 protein: CASSLGRESYEQYF

V gene: TRBV20-1
J gene: TRBJ1-5
D gene: .
clone size: many
CDR3 DNA: TGCAGTGCTAGTCTGGGTGGCAATCAGCCCCAGCATTTT
CDR3 protein: CSASLGGNQPQHF

V gene: TRBV10-2
J gene: TRBJ2-1
D gene: .
clone size: .
CDR3 DNA: TGCGCCAGCAGTGACGGGGCCTCCTCTCCTGCACGATACAATGAGCAGTTCTTC
CDR3 protein: CASSDGASSPARYNEQFF

V gene: TRBV12-3/TRBV12-4
J gene: TRBJ1-2
D gene: .
clone size: many
CDR3 DNA: TGTGCCAGCAGTTTCGGACAGCTGCACGTATTTGGCTACACCTTC
CDR3 protein: CASSFGQLHVFGYTF

V gene: TRBV19
J gene: TRBJ2-3
D gene: TRBD1
clone size: few
CDR3 DNA: TGTGCCAGCCAGGACAGGGGGCGTTCCACAGATACGCAGTATTTT
CDR3 protein: CASQDRGRSTDTQYF

V gene: TRBV3-1
J gene: TRBJ2-5
D gene: .
clone size: once
CDR3 DNA: TGTGCCAGCAGCCAAGACCCTACGAGTAGATCAGAGACCCAGTACTTC
CDR3 protein: CASSQDPTSRSETQYF

V gene: TRBV12-3/TRBV12-4
J gene: TRBJ2-1
D gene: .
clone size: many
CDR3 DNA: TGTGCCAGCAGGCTTGGGGCTAATGAGCAGTTCTTC
CDR3 protein: CASRLGANEQFF

V gene: TRBV6-1
J gene: TRBJ2-1
D gene: .
clone size: many
CDR3 DNA: TGTGCCACCTCAAAATTGAGCTCCTACAATGAGCAGTTCTTC
CDR3 protein: CATSKLSSYNEQFF

V gene: TRBV30
J gene: TRBJ1-1
D gene: TRBD1
clone size: few
CDR3 DNA: TGTGCCTGGACAGGGGGCAGGGACACTGAAGCTTTCTTT
CDR3 protein: CAWTGGRDTEAFF

V gene: TRBV3-1
J gene: TRBJ2-3
D gene: TRBD2
clone size: few
CDR3 DNA: TGTGCCAGCAGCCACAGGACTAGCGGGAGGGAGGATACGCAGTATTTT
CDR3 protein: CASSHRTSGREDTQYF

V gene: TRBV11-2
J gene: TRBJ1-1
D gene: .
clone size: many
CDR3 DNA: TGTGCCAGCGGGGACGGCCTGAACACTGAAGCTTTCTTT
CDR3 protein: CASGDGLNTEAFF

V gene: TRBV5-4
J gene: TRBJ2-1
D gene: .
clone size: many
CDR3 DNA: TGTGCCAGCAGCTTGGGACAGCGGAGCAATGAGCAGTTCTTC
CDR3 protein: CASSLGQRSNEQFF

V gene: TRBV7-9
J gene: TRBJ1-5
D gene: .
clone size: few
CDR3 DNA: TGTGCCAGCAACGGGGGGGCGTTTAGTCAGCCCCAGCATTTT
CDR3 protein: CASNGGAFSQPQHF

V gene: TRBV3-1
J gene: TRBJ2-2
D gene: TRBD2
clone size: few
CDR3 DNA: TGTGCCAGCAGCCCGGGACTAGCGGGAGGTACCGGGGAGCTGTTTTTT
CDR3 protein: CASSPGLAGGTGELFF

V gene: TRBV4-1
J gene: TRBJ2-3
D gene: .
clone size: .
CDR3 DNA: TGCGCCAGCAGCCAAGCTCCCGTGGGGGGATGGGGTACAGATACGCAGTATTTT
CDR3 protein: CASSQAPVGGWGTDTQYF

V gene: TRBV6-1
J gene: TRBJ2-4
D gene: TRBD2
clone size: many
CDR3 DNA: TGTGCCAGCCAAGTAGCGGGAGAGATAAACATTCAGTACTTC
CDR3 protein: CASQVAGEINIQYF

V gene: TRBV12-3/TRBV12-4
J gene: TRBJ2-7
D gene: .
clone size: many
CDR3 DNA: TGTGCCAGCAGTCCGCAGGGTACCCCCTACGAGCAGTACTTC
CDR3 protein: CASSPQGTPYEQYF

V gene: TRBV18
J gene: TRBJ2-2
D gene: .
clone size: .
CDR3 DNA: TGTGCCAGCTCACCGAACTCAAGACAGGTCCCCGGGGAGCTGTTTTTT
CDR3 protein: CASSPNSRQVPGELFF

V gene: TRBV5-6
J gene: TRBJ1-1
D gene: .
clone size: few
CDR3 DNA: TGTGCCAGCAGTCGGACACGAGAAGCTTTCTTT
CDR3 protein: CASSRTREAFF

V gene: TRBV15
J gene: TRBJ2-1
D gene: TRBD2
clone size: many
CDR3 DNA: TGTGCCACCAGCAGAGAAGATACTAGCGGCTATGAGCAGTTCTTC
CDR3 protein: CATSREDTSGYEQFF

V gene: TRBV24-1
J gene: TRBJ1-1
D gene: TRBD1
clone size: many
CDR3 DNA: TGTGCCACCAGTGATGACACAGGGGCAATGAACACTGAAGCTTTCTTT
CDR3 protein: CATSDDTGAMNTEAFF

V gene: TRBV2
J gene: TRBJ1-2
D gene: TRBD1
clone size: many
CDR3 DNA: TGTGCCAGAACCGGGACAGGGCCGGGCGGGGGCTACACCTTC
CDR3 protein: CARTGTGPGGGYTF

V gene: TRBV20-1
J gene: TRBJ2-5
D gene: TRBD2
clone size: many
CDR3 DNA: TGCAGTGCTAGCGACGCGGGAGCCATCCAAGAGACCCAGTACTTC
CDR3 protein: CSASDAGAIQETQYF

V gene: TRBV2
J gene: TRBJ1-1
D gene: TRBD1
clone size: .
CDR3 DNA: TGTGCCAGCAGTGAAAGGGACAGGGTGTCGGGCACTGAAGCTTTCTTT
CDR3 protein: CASSERDRVSGTEAFF

V gene: TRBV11-3
J gene: TRBJ2-2
D gene: TRBD1
clone size: .
CDR3 DNA: TGTGCCAGCAGCTTACAGGGACAGGCCGGGGAGCTGTTTTTT
CDR3 protein: CASSLQGQAGELFF

V gene: TRBV20-1
J gene: TRBJ2-7
D gene: .
clone size: .
CDR3 DNA: TGCAGTGCTAGAGGGGCCAATTCCTACGAGCAGTACTTC
CDR3 protein: CSARGANSYEQYF

V gene: TRBV28
J gene: TRBJ1-1
D gene: .
clone size: few
CDR3 DNA: TGTGCCAGCAGTCCTGTATTGGCCGCGGAATCTGAAGCTTTCTTT
CDR3 protein: CASSPVLAAESEAFF

V gene: TRBV5-5
J gene: TRBJ2-7
D gene: .
clone size: many
CDR3 DNA: TGTGCCAGCAGCCCAACCTCAGGCAGGTCGTACGAGCAGTACTTC
CDR3 protein: CASSPTSGRSYEQYF

V gene: TRBV5-1
J gene: TRBJ1-1
D gene: .
clone size: many
CDR3 DNA: TGCGCCAGCAGCCGTGACATCTCCACTGAAGCTTTCTTT
CDR3 protein: CASSRDISTEAFF

V gene: TRBV7-9
J gene: TRBJ1-1
D gene: .
clone size: .
CDR3 DNA: TGTGCCAGCAGCGGGCTTTCTACAGGGAACACTGAAGCTTTCTTT
CDR3 protein: CASSGLSTGNTEAFF

V gene: TRBV7-6
J gene: TRBJ2-1
D gene: .
clone size: many
CDR3 DNA: TGTGCCAGCAGCTTAGCTCCCGGGAGTTTGGGTGAGCAGTTCTTC
CDR3 protein: CASSLAPGSLGEQFF

V gene: TRBV28
J gene: TRBJ2-1
D gene: .
clone size: many
CDR3 DNA: TGTGCCAGCAGTTTAGGAGGGGGGGATGAGCAGTTCTTC
CDR3 protein: CASSLGGGDEQFF

V gene: TRBV4-1
J gene: TRBJ1-5
D gene: .
clone size: few
CDR3 DNA: TGCGCCAGCAGCCAAGACGGTCAGCCCCAGCATTTT
CDR3 protein: CASSQDGQPQHF

V gene: TRBV20-1
J gene: TRBJ2-1
D gene: .
clone size: many
CDR3 DNA: TGCAGTGCTAGAGATCCTCTGGGAGTAGGATGGAATGAGCAGTTCTTC
CDR3 protein: CSARDPLGVGWNEQFF

V gene: TRBV5-8
J gene: TRBJ2-3
D gene: .
clone size: many
CDR3 DNA: TGTGCCAGCAGCTTGGGACAGAGGACTAGCACAGATACGCAGTATTTT
CDR3 protein: CASSLGQRTSTDTQYF

V gene: TRBV7-9
J gene: TRBJ2-3
D gene: .
clone size: .
CDR3 DNA: TGTGCCAGCACCTCGCGGACTCCGAGAATCACAGATACGCAGTATTTT
CDR3 protein: CASTSRTPRITDTQYF

V gene: TRBV10-3
J gene: TRBJ1-6
D gene: TRBD1
clone size: .
CDR3 DNA: TGTGCCGTGCAGGGGGACGCCTATAATTCACCCCTCCACTTT
CDR3 protein: CAVQGDAYNSPLHF

V gene: TRBV20-1
J gene: TRBJ2-5
D gene: TRBD2
clone size: few
CDR3 DNA: TGCAGTGCTACCGTCTCAGGGCTAGCGGGGCCTATAGAGACCCAGTACTTC
CDR3 protein: CSATVSGLAGPIETQYF

V gene: TRBV7-2
J gene: TRBJ2-7
D gene: .
clone size: few
CDR3 DNA: TGTGCCAGCAGCCCAGACACGGGCCCTAGCTCCTACGAGCAGTACTTC
CDR3 protein: CASSPDTGPSSYEQYF

V gene: TRBV14
J gene: TRBJ2-2
D gene: TRBD2
clone size: .
CDR3 DNA: TGTGCCAGCAGTCGACGGGAGGGCGGGGAGCTGTTTTTT
CDR3 protein: CASSRREGGELFF

V gene: TRBV7-8
J gene: TRBJ1-5
D gene: .
clone size: many
CDR3 DNA: TGTGCCAGCAGCTCCGAACACACCAATCAGCCCCAGCATTTT
CDR3 protein: CASSSEHTNQPQHF

V gene: TRBV5-1
J gene: TRBJ2-7
D gene: TRBD2
clone size: many
CDR3 DNA: TGCGCCAGCAGCTCGTCGACTAGCGGGAGTTACGAGCAGTACTTC
CDR3 protein: CASSSSTSGSYEQYF

V gene: TRBV20-1
J gene: TRBJ1-5
D gene: .
clone size: .
CDR3 DNA: TGCAGTGCTAGCAGGGTCCAGAATCAGCCCCAGCATTTT
CDR3 protein: CSASRVQNQPQHF

V gene: TRBV12-3/TRBV12-4
J gene: TRBJ2-3
D gene: .
clone size: many
CDR3 DNA: TGTGCCAGCAGTTTTTACGAGACTCTTAGCACAGATACGCAGTATTTT
CDR3 protein: CASSFYETLSTDTQYF

V gene: TRBV14
J gene: TRBJ1-1
D gene: .
clone size: many
CDR3 DNA: TGTGCCAGCAGCCTTGCGAGGGGGGGCACTGAAGCTTTCTTT
CDR3 protein: CASSLARGGTEAFF

V gene: TRBV2
J gene: TRBJ1-5
D gene: .
clone size: many
CDR3 DNA: TGTGCCAGCAGTGATAGTGTGAGCAATCAGCCCCAGCATTTT
CDR3 protein: CASSDSVSNQPQHF

V gene: TRBV2
J gene: TRBJ2-2
D gene: .
clone size: many
CDR3 DNA: TGTGCCAGCAGCCAAGAGGCAGGGACAGGGGAGCTGTTTTTT
CDR3 protein: CASSQEAGTGELFF

V gene: TRBV29-1
J gene: TRBJ2-1
D gene: TRBD2
clone size: few
CDR3 DNA: TGCAGCGTTTGGACTAGCGGGGCGAGGAATGAGCAGTTCTTC
CDR3 protein: CSVWTSGARNEQFF

V gene: TRBV2
J gene: TRBJ1-1
D gene: TRBD1
clone size: many
CDR3 DNA: TGTGCCAGCCGGGACAGGGGAGATGAAGCTTTCTTT
CDR3 protein: CASRDRGDEAFF

V gene: TRBV20-1
J gene: TRBJ1-1
D gene: .
clone size: .
CDR3 DNA: TGCAGTGCTAGCGGGCCTCCTGTCGCTTTCTTT
CDR3 protein: CSASGPPVAFF

V gene: TRBV5-8
J gene: TRBJ2-3
D gene: TRBD1
clone size: many
CDR3 DNA: TGTGCCAGCAGTGATCGGACAGGTCCGAGCACAGATACGCAGTATTTT
CDR3 protein: CASSDRTGPSTDTQYF

V gene: TRBV5-1
J gene: TRBJ1-4
D gene: .
clone size: .
CDR3 DNA: TGCGCCAGCAGCTTGCGGGGGATGGAGTTGGCTAATGAAAAACTGTTTTTT
CDR3 protein: CASSLRGMELANEKLFF